Below are 9 T cell receptor beta chains sequenced from a single sample in a study of response to subunit inactivated influenza vaccine. TCRdb re-called the RT-PCR reads with MiXCR, one entry per CDR3 protein. The table has more than 250,000 distinct CDR3 sequences, 20% to 25% seen once. This sample comprised PBMCs from blood, obtained less than 22 months after vaccination. These receptors were taken from a man aged 50 to 75 who received an inactivated influenza vaccine.

This clonotype occurred a few times. The chain combines TRBV3-1 with TRBJ2-1; the match to TRBD2 covers 12 bases. Losses at the gene ends were 4 bases for V and 8 bases for J; bases not matched to a gene: 3. Germline values: CDR1 LGHDT, CDR2 YNNKEL (reference sequence). The CDR3 extends over 14 amino acids. CDR3 protein: CASSPSGGAYEQFF. The DNA for the CDR3 is TGTGCCAGCAGCCCTAGCGGGGGGGCTTATGAGCAGTTCTTC.

In DNA, the CDR3 is TGCAGTGCTAGGTTGACAGTGTACCAAGAGACCCAGTACTTC. As protein: CSARLTVYQETQYF. The V and J genes are TRBV20-1 and TRBJ2-5, with a possible D match to TRBD1 (5 bases). V lost 3 bases and J lost 0, with 11 bases in between. CDR3 length: 14 residues. Germline V gene data show CDR1 as DFQATT and CDR2 as SNEGSKA (reference sequence).

This clonotype was counted between two and nine times. The chain recombines TRBV20-1 with TRBJ2-5; no reliable D call. Germline assignment: CDR1 DFQATT and CDR2 SNEGSKA (reference sequence). CDR3 length equals 11 residues. Deletions cut 2 bases from V and 13 bases from J, with 14 bases between. The CDR3 sequence is CSARRQRGLYF. DNA of the CDR3: TGCAGTGCTAGACGGCAGCGAGGCCTGTACTTC.

This clonotype was observed a few times. V and J are TRBV18 and TRBJ2-2; 8 positions agree with TRBD2. This CDR3 has 18 residues. V gave up 3 bases and J gave up 2 bases; unmatched junction bases: 11. Germline values: CDR1 KGHSH, CDR2 LQKENI. CDR3 protein: CASSPIIYSGTNTGELFF. The CDR3 nucleotides read TGTGCCAGCTCACCCATCATATATAGCGGGACTAACACCGGGGAGCTGTTTTTT.

The table lists this clonotype with a few counts. The genes are TRBV12-3 or TRBV12-4 and TRBJ1-1; weak D call: TRBD1 (6 bases). Trimming took 8 bases from V and 3 from J, leaving 19 bases between them. CDR3 length equals 15 residues. The CDR3 region has the DNA TGTGCCAGCGCGGGGGCCTCACCGATGGACACTGAAGCTTTCTTT. Its translation: CASAGASPMDTEAFF.

This clonotype occurred a few times. The chain has TRBV28 and TRBJ1-1; no clear D gene. V was trimmed by 3 bases and J by 0 bases, leaving 11 bases between them. This CDR3 region has 15 residues. Germline loops: CDR1 MDHEN, CDR2 SYDVKM. CDR3 residues: CASSFWFGVNTEAFF. CDR3 coding DNA: TGTGCCAGCAGTTTTTGGTTCGGCGTGAACACTGAAGCTTTCTTT.

The CDR3 is CAISELAGVNTQYF. CDR3 nucleotide sequence: TGTGCCATCAGTGAGTTAGCGGGTGTAAATACGCAGTATTTT. The chain carries TRBV10-3 and TRBJ2-3; 7 nucleotides match TRBD2. V lost 1 base and J lost 7; bases outside the gene matches: 5. Germline CDR1 is ENHRY and CDR2 is SYGVKD. The CDR3 is 14 amino acids.

The chain carries TRBV20-1 and TRBJ1-5; tentatively, D is TRBD1 (6 bases). Trimming pared 3 bases from V and 1 base from J, leaving 19 bases between. Looked up from germline, CDR1 is DFQATT and CDR2 is SNEGSKA (reference sequence). The CDR3 spans 17 residues. The CDR3 DNA sequence: TGCAGTGCTAGTCTCCCCCAGGGGCAATCGAGCAATCAGCCCCAGCATTTT. It is translated as CSASLPQGQSSNQPQHF.

V usage is TRBV28 and J usage is TRBJ2-7, with D perhaps being TRBD1 or TRBD2 (5 bases each). CDR1 and CDR2 (germline): MDHEN, SYDVKM. The V gene lost 10 bases and the J gene lost 12 bases, with 19 bases spanning the gap. This CDR3 has 11 amino acids. CDR3 DNA sequence: TGTGCCATCGGGACGGCAGGGTTACCGTACTTC. It encodes CAIGTAGLPYF.